Listed below are T cell receptor beta chains from one sample, sequenced in a study of cytomegalovirus exposure and HLA in healthy donors. Generated by immunoSEQ multiplex PCR, the TCRdb table keeps only in-frame clones and is missing some. This sample has roughly 99,000 clones, with more than 75% found just once. Specimen: PBMCs. These receptors originate from a man under 40 in good health and CMV-seropositive. Both conserved end residues are part of each CDR3. The D gene is left open where the match is weak. Part of the rows lack a size; the others show once, few, many or a class for expanded clones.

abundance: .; j_gene: TRBJ2-3; v_gene: TRBV2; d_gene: .; len: 14; CDR3aa: CASIRGGYTDTQYF; CDR3nt: TGTGCCAGCATCCGAGGCGGCTACACAGATACGCAGTATTTT
abundance: .; j_gene: TRBJ1-1; v_gene: TRBV27; d_gene: TRBD1; len: 15; CDR3aa: CASRPNRDRATEAFF; CDR3nt: TGTGCCAGCAGACCGAACCGGGACAGGGCCACTGAAGCTTTCTTT
abundance: .; j_gene: TRBJ2-7; v_gene: TRBV2; d_gene: .; len: 14; CDR3aa: CASSEASSPYEQYF; CDR3nt: TGTGCCAGCAGTGAAGCTTCCAGTCCTTACGAGCAGTACTTC
abundance: once; j_gene: TRBJ2-1; v_gene: TRBV7-9; d_gene: TRBD2; len: 16; CDR3aa: CASSLGASGVDNEQFF; CDR3nt: TGTGCCAGCAGCTTAGGAGCTAGCGGAGTTGACAATGAGCAGTTCTTC
abundance: .; j_gene: TRBJ2-3; v_gene: TRBV5-5; d_gene: TRBD2; len: 15; CDR3aa: CASSLVGGDADTQYF; CDR3nt: TGTGCCAGCAGCTTGGTCGGGGGGGACGCAGATACGCAGTATTTT
abundance: .; j_gene: TRBJ2-1; v_gene: TRBV9; d_gene: TRBD1; len: 15; CDR3aa: CASSLRTGFSNEQFF; CDR3nt: TGTGCCAGCAGCTTACGGACAGGGTTCAGCAATGAGCAGTTCTTC
abundance: .; j_gene: TRBJ1-1; v_gene: TRBV30; d_gene: .; len: 13; CDR3aa: CAWSVLRNTEAFF; CDR3nt: TGTGCCTGGAGTGTCCTCAGGAACACTGAAGCTTTCTTT
abundance: .; j_gene: TRBJ2-1; v_gene: TRBV27; d_gene: TRBD2; len: 17; CDR3aa: CASSFMSGGAPTGEQFF; CDR3nt: TGTGCCAGCAGTTTTATGAGCGGGGGGGCACCCACCGGTGAGCAGTTCTTC
abundance: once; j_gene: TRBJ1-4; v_gene: TRBV11-2; d_gene: TRBD1; len: 16; CDR3aa: CASRRDRASSHEKLFF; CDR3nt: TGTGCCAGCAGACGGGACAGGGCTTCATCCCATGAAAAACTGTTTTTT
abundance: .; j_gene: TRBJ1-1; v_gene: TRBV7-9; d_gene: .; len: 12; CDR3aa: CSSSLVAPEAFF; CDR3nt: TGTTCCAGCAGCTTAGTAGCACCCGAAGCTTTCTTT
abundance: .; j_gene: TRBJ1-2; v_gene: TRBV5-1; d_gene: .; len: 15; CDR3aa: CASSPGRGGNYGYTF; CDR3nt: TGCGCCAGCAGCCCTGGTCGTGGAGGGAACTATGGCTACACCTTC
abundance: .; j_gene: TRBJ2-5; v_gene: TRBV9; d_gene: TRBD2; len: 15; CDR3aa: CASSAGTSGQETQYF; CDR3nt: TGTGCCAGCAGCGCCGGGACTAGCGGGCAAGAGACCCAGTACTTC
abundance: few; j_gene: TRBJ1-4; v_gene: TRBV15; d_gene: TRBD1; len: 14; CDR3aa: CATSFGQGNEKLFF; CDR3nt: TGTGCCACCAGCTTTGGACAGGGCAATGAAAAACTGTTTTTT
abundance: .; j_gene: TRBJ1-5; v_gene: TRBV6-1; d_gene: TRBD1; len: 14; CDR3aa: CASRRDRSFQPQHF; CDR3nt: TGTGCCAGTCGCCGGGACAGGTCCTTTCAGCCCCAGCATTTT
abundance: few; j_gene: TRBJ2-3; v_gene: TRBV4-1; d_gene: TRBD2; len: 15; CDR3aa: CASSQDRGGVDTQYF; CDR3nt: TGCGCCAGCAGCCAAGATCGGGGAGGGGTAGATACGCAGTATTTT
abundance: .; j_gene: TRBJ2-1; v_gene: TRBV18; d_gene: TRBD2; len: 16; CDR3aa: CASSRPGGSAYNEQFF; CDR3nt: TGTGCCAGCTCCCGTCCGGGAGGGTCGGCCTACAATGAGCAGTTCTTC
abundance: .; j_gene: TRBJ2-5; v_gene: TRBV9; d_gene: .; len: 18; CDR3aa: CASSAGMYISTGQETQYF; CDR3nt: TGTGCCAGCAGCGCTGGAATGTACATAAGTACGGGGCAAGAGACCCAGTACTTC
abundance: .; j_gene: TRBJ2-3; v_gene: TRBV5-1; d_gene: TRBD1; len: 15; CDR3aa: CASSLTGGAADTQYF; CDR3nt: TGCGCCAGCAGCTTAACAGGGGGCGCAGCAGATACGCAGTATTTT
abundance: .; j_gene: TRBJ1-1; v_gene: TRBV5-1; d_gene: TRBD1; len: 19; CDR3aa: CASSLAATGALGSGTEAFF; CDR3nt: TGCGCCAGCAGCTTGGCAGCAACAGGGGCTCTGGGTAGTGGCACTGAAGCTTTCTTT
abundance: .; j_gene: TRBJ2-7; v_gene: TRBV19; d_gene: .; len: 12; CDR3aa: CASSDSSYEQYF; CDR3nt: TGTGCCAGTAGCGACAGTTCCTACGAGCAGTACTTC
abundance: .; j_gene: TRBJ2-1; v_gene: TRBV2; d_gene: TRBD1; len: 13; CDR3aa: CASNPDRVGEQFF; CDR3nt: TGTGCCAGCAATCCGGACAGGGTGGGCGAGCAGTTCTTC
abundance: .; j_gene: TRBJ2-2; v_gene: TRBV5-8; d_gene: .; len: 16; CDR3aa: CASSSVLGILSGELFF; CDR3nt: TGTGCCAGCAGCTCAGTACTAGGCATCTTATCCGGGGAGCTGTTTTTT
abundance: few; j_gene: TRBJ2-3; v_gene: TRBV11-2; d_gene: .; len: 13; CDR3aa: CASSSLAPDTQYF; CDR3nt: TGTGCCAGCAGCTCACTAGCACCAGATACGCAGTATTTT
abundance: few; j_gene: TRBJ1-5; v_gene: TRBV6-6; d_gene: TRBD1; len: 14; CDR3aa: CASSRQGRNQPQHF; CDR3nt: TGTGCCAGCAGCCGACAGGGGAGGAATCAGCCCCAGCATTTT
abundance: .; j_gene: TRBJ1-1; v_gene: TRBV29-1; d_gene: .; len: 15; CDR3aa: CSVERRGLENTEAFF; CDR3nt: TGCAGCGTTGAACGCAGGGGCCTAGAGAACACTGAAGCTTTCTTT
abundance: .; j_gene: TRBJ2-1; v_gene: TRBV11-3; d_gene: TRBD2; len: 16; CDR3aa: CASSLVVTSGHNEQFF; CDR3nt: TGTGCCAGCAGCTTAGTGGTCACTAGCGGACACAATGAGCAGTTCTTC
abundance: .; j_gene: TRBJ2-5; v_gene: TRBV9; d_gene: .; len: 13; CDR3aa: CASTRSGRETQYF; CDR3nt: TGTGCCAGCACCCGAAGTGGCAGGGAGACCCAGTACTTC
abundance: .; j_gene: TRBJ1-4; v_gene: TRBV10-3; d_gene: .; len: 13; CDR3aa: CAIQTGPGEKLFF; CDR3nt: TGTGCCATCCAGACAGGACCGGGTGAAAAACTGTTTTTT
abundance: .; j_gene: TRBJ1-4; v_gene: TRBV4-1; d_gene: .; len: 15; CDR3aa: CASSQEGRIGEKLFF; CDR3nt: TGCGCCAGCAGCCAAGAGGGGAGAATTGGTGAAAAACTGTTTTTT
abundance: .; j_gene: TRBJ1-6; v_gene: TRBV19; d_gene: .; len: 16; CDR3aa: CASSIQGQGTGSPLHF; CDR3nt: TGTGCCAGTAGTATACAGGGGCAGGGCACTGGGTCACCCCTCCACTTT
abundance: .; j_gene: TRBJ2-5; v_gene: TRBV10-2; d_gene: .; len: 15; CDR3aa: CASSESGGDQETQYF; CDR3nt: TGCGCCAGCAGTGAGTCGGGCGGGGACCAAGAGACCCAGTACTTC
abundance: .; j_gene: TRBJ2-2; v_gene: TRBV19; d_gene: TRBD2; len: 15; CDR3aa: CASSISGGATGELFF; CDR3nt: TGTGCCAGTAGTATTAGCGGGGGGGCAACCGGGGAGCTGTTTTTT
abundance: .; j_gene: TRBJ1-1; v_gene: TRBV13; d_gene: TRBD1; len: 15; CDR3aa: CASSFTGTGLGEAFF; CDR3nt: TGTGCCAGCAGTTTTACCGGGACAGGACTTGGTGAAGCTTTCTTT
abundance: .; j_gene: TRBJ2-1; v_gene: TRBV19; d_gene: .; len: 9; CDR3aa: CAKQHEQFF; CDR3nt: TGTGCCAAACAGCATGAGCAGTTCTTC
abundance: .; j_gene: TRBJ2-5; v_gene: TRBV19; d_gene: TRBD2; len: 16; CDR3aa: CASSDSGGPYQETQYF; CDR3nt: TGTGCCAGTAGTGATAGCGGGGGGCCGTACCAAGAGACCCAGTACTTC
abundance: .; j_gene: TRBJ1-3; v_gene: TRBV5-1; d_gene: .; len: 15; CDR3aa: CASSSPGQRGNTIYF; CDR3nt: TGCGCCAGCAGCTCACCCGGACAGCGGGGAAACACCATATATTTT
abundance: .; j_gene: TRBJ2-7; v_gene: TRBV5-4; d_gene: .; len: 12; CDR3aa: CASSLDFYEQYF; CDR3nt: TGTGCCAGCAGCTTGGACTTCTACGAGCAGTACTTC
abundance: .; j_gene: TRBJ1-5; v_gene: TRBV7-2; d_gene: .; len: 14; CDR3aa: CASSLSGVYQPQHF; CDR3nt: TGTGCCAGCAGCTTATCAGGGGTATACCAGCCCCAGCATTTT
abundance: .; j_gene: TRBJ1-6; v_gene: TRBV4-1; d_gene: TRBD1; len: 16; CDR3aa: CASSHRDRVKDSPLHF; CDR3nt: TGCGCCAGCAGCCACAGGGACAGGGTAAAAGATTCACCCCTCCACTTT
abundance: .; j_gene: TRBJ2-4; v_gene: TRBV10-3; d_gene: .; len: 12; CDR3aa: CAISDRGNSQYF; CDR3nt: TGTGCCATCAGTGATCGGGGGAACAGTCAGTACTTC
abundance: .; j_gene: TRBJ1-2; v_gene: TRBV14; d_gene: .; len: 13; CDR3aa: CASSELLSYGYTF; CDR3nt: TGTGCCAGTTCTGAGCTCCTCTCGTATGGCTACACCTTC
abundance: .; j_gene: TRBJ2-3; v_gene: TRBV6-5; d_gene: .; len: 14; CDR3aa: CASSYSAGYDTQYF; CDR3nt: TGTGCCAGCAGTTACTCTGCGGGGTATGATACGCAGTATTTT
abundance: .; j_gene: TRBJ2-1; v_gene: TRBV10-1; d_gene: .; len: 15; CDR3aa: CASSESWGGAHEQFF; CDR3nt: TGCGCCAGCAGTGAGTCTTGGGGGGGGGCCCATGAGCAGTTCTTC
abundance: .; j_gene: TRBJ2-3; v_gene: TRBV4-1; d_gene: TRBD2; len: 17; CDR3aa: CASSPQRTSGDADTQYF; CDR3nt: TGCGCCAGCAGCCCCCAAAGGACTAGCGGGGATGCAGATACGCAGTATTTT
abundance: .; j_gene: TRBJ1-5; v_gene: TRBV19; d_gene: TRBD1; len: 13; CDR3aa: CASATGQGGTQHF; CDR3nt: TGTGCCAGCGCAACGGGACAGGGGGGGACCCAGCATTTT
abundance: .; j_gene: TRBJ1-5; v_gene: TRBV7-2; d_gene: TRBD1; len: 14; CDR3aa: CASSSRTGGQPQHF; CDR3nt: TGCGCCAGCAGCTCGCGAACAGGGGGGCAGCCCCAGCATTTT
abundance: few; j_gene: TRBJ2-1; v_gene: TRBV5-6; d_gene: TRBD1; len: 15; CDR3aa: CASSYRGLLYNEQFF; CDR3nt: TGTGCCAGCAGCTACAGGGGTCTCCTATACAATGAGCAGTTCTTC
abundance: .; j_gene: TRBJ2-1; v_gene: TRBV15; d_gene: TRBD2; len: 15; CDR3aa: CATSRPSGGNNEQFF; CDR3nt: TGTGCCACCAGCAGGCCCAGCGGGGGCAACAATGAGCAGTTCTTC
abundance: once; j_gene: TRBJ1-4; v_gene: TRBV27; d_gene: .; len: 13; CDR3aa: CASSPRGTEKLFF; CDR3nt: TGTGCCAGCAGCCCCAGGGGTACGGAAAAACTGTTTTTT
abundance: few; j_gene: TRBJ1-3; v_gene: TRBV9; d_gene: .; len: 15; CDR3aa: CASSVGPSSGNTIYF; CDR3nt: TGTGCCAGCAGCGTAGGGCCGTCCTCTGGAAACACCATATATTTT
abundance: few; j_gene: TRBJ2-1; v_gene: TRBV6-5; d_gene: TRBD1; len: 15; CDR3aa: CASSYSTGWNNEQFF; CDR3nt: TGTGCCAGCAGTTACTCGACAGGGTGGAACAATGAGCAGTTCTTC
abundance: .; j_gene: TRBJ2-1; v_gene: TRBV6-5; d_gene: .; len: 14; CDR3aa: CASSYQTGLARQFF; CDR3nt: TGTGCCAGCAGTTACCAAACAGGGCTGGCGAGGCAGTTCTTC
abundance: .; j_gene: TRBJ2-3; v_gene: TRBV19; d_gene: TRBD2; len: 18; CDR3aa: CASSIQGGLAGSRDTQYF; CDR3nt: TGTGCCAGTAGTATTCAGGGGGGACTAGCGGGGTCGAGAGATACGCAGTATTTT